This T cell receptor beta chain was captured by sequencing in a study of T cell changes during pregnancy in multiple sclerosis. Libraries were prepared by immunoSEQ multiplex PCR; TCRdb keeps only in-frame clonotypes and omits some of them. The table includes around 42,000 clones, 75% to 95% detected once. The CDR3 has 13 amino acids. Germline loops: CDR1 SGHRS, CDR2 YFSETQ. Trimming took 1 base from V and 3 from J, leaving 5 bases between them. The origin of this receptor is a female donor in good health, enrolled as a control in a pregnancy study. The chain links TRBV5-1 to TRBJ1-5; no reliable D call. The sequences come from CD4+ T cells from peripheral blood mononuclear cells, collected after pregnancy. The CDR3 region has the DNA TGCGCCAGCAGCTTGTTCGTCAATCAGCCCCAGCATTTT. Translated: CASSLFVNQPQHF.